Below, one T cell receptor (beta chain) is given with its context. Profiled with immunoSEQ multiplex PCR; TCRdb holds only in-frame clones, not every one. The profile shows 15,000 to 20,000 clones, approximately 88% of them singletons. The CDR3 is 14 residues long. Per germline, CDR1 MNHEY and CDR2 SMNVEV (reference sequence). Deletions cut 4 bases from V and 0 bases from J, with 7 bases between. These data are taken from a study of technical replicates of blood from a few donors. The sequenced sample was PBMCs. This TCR was sampled from a human donor in good health. This rearrangement joins TRBV27 to TRBJ2-4; maybe TRBD2 (6 bases). Written as DNA, the CDR3 is TGTGCCAGCAGTTCGGGGGTAGCCAAAAACATTCAGTACTTC. Its protein is CASSSGVAKNIQYF.